This T cell receptor beta chain was observed in a study of blood T cell repertoires in COVID-19. As for the study in general: Some COVID-19 samples were acute and others convalescent; all came from the United States, Italy and Spain.

In the study's own analysis: Estimation of nucleated cell counts relied on the amplification of reference gene primers. Profiling relied on immunoSEQ multiplex PCR, and the TCRdb table lists in-frame clones only, not all of them. The DNA gave D and trimming, while V, J and clone size come from that table. Of about 190,000 clones in the sample, around nine tenths were seen once. Per germline, CDR1 MGHDK and CDR2 SYGVNS. Trimming stripped 2 bases from V and 4 bases from J, with 20 bases between. The CDR3 contains 17 residues. The receptor was isolated from a woman aged 40 to 50 who had recovered from COVID-19. The chain couples TRBV25-1 to TRBJ1-2; the D gene is possibly TRBD1 (5 bases). Source material: peripheral blood. The CDR3 coding sequence is TGTGCCAGCAGTGAAGCGGGGGTGGGGCACGCCTCCTATGGCTACACCTTC. Its translation is CASSEAGVGHASYGYTF.